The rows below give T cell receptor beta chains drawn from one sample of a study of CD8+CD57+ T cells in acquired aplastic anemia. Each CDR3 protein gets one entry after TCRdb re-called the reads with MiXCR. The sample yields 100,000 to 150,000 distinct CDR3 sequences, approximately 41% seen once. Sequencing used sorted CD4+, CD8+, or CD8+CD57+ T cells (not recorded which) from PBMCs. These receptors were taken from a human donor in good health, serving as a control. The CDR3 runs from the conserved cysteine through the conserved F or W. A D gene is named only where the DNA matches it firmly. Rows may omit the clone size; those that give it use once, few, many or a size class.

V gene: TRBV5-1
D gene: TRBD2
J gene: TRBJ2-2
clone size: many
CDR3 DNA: TGCGCCAGCGACGAAGGACTAGCGGGAGAAAGGTCGGCCGGGGAGCTGTTTTTT
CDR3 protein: CASDEGLAGERSAGELFF

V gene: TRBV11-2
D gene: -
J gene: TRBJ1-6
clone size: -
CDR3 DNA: TGTGCCAGCAGCTTAGACTACAGGGTTGCTAATAATTCACCCCTCCACTTT
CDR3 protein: CASSLDYRVANNSPLHF

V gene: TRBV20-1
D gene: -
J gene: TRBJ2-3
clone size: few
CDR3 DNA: TGCAGTGTCGGGGGCACAGATACGCAGTATTTT
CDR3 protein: CSVGGTDTQYF

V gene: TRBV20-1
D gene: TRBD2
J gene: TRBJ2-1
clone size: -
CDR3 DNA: TGCAGTGCGGATGGGACTAGCGGGGGCCAAAATGAGCAGTTCTTC
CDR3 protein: CSADGTSGGQNEQFF

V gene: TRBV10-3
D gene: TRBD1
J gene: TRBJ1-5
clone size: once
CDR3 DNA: TGTGCCATCAGTGCGAACCCCGGGACAGGGGGCCTACAGCCCCAGCATTTT
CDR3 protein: CAISANPGTGGLQPQHF

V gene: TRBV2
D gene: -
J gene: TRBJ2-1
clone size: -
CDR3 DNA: TGTGCCAGCAGTATTAACAGGGAGCAGTTCTTC
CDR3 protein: CASSINREQFF

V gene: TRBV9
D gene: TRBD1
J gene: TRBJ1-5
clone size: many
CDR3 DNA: TGTGCCAGCAGCGCGACCGGGACAGTCTATCAGCCCCAGCATTTT
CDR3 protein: CASSATGTVYQPQHF

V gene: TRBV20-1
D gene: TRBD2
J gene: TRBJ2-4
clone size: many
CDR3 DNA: TGCAGTGCTGAAAGACTAGCGGGAGCTAGAAACATTCAGTACTTC
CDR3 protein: CSAERLAGARNIQYF

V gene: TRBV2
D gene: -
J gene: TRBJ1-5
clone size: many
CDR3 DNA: TGTGCCAGCAGGAGGGACAGCAATCAGCCCCAGCATTTT
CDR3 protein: CASRRDSNQPQHF

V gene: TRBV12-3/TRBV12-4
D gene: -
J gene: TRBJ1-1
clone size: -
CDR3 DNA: TGTGCCGGCAGGCTACAGGGAGGGACTGAAGCTTTCTTT
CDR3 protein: CAGRLQGGTEAFF

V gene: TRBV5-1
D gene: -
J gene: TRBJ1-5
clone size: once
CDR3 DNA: TGCGCCAGCAGCCAGGCAATCGGAGGTCAGCCCCAGCATTTT
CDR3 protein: CASSQAIGGQPQHF

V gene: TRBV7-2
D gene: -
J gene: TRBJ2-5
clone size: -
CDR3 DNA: TGTGCCGGGGCGACGGGCAGGGGAGAGACCCAGTACTTC
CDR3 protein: CAGATGRGETQYF

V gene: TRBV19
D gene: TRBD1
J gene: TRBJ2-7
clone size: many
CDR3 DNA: TGTGCCAGTAGTAACGCCGGGACAGGGATCCACGAGCAGTACTTC
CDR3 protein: CASSNAGTGIHEQYF

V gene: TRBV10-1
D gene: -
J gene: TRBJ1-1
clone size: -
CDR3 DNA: TGCGCCAGCAGTGATTCGGTGGACAGTGAAGCTTTCTTT
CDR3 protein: CASSDSVDSEAFF

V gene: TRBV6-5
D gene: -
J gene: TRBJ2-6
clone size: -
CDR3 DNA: TGTGCCAGCAGTTACTCACACTCTGGGGCCAACGTCCTGACTTTC
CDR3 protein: CASSYSHSGANVLTF

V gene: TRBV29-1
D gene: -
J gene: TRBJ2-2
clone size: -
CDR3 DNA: TGCAGCGTTGAAGGGCAGGGAACCGGGGAGCTGTTTTTT
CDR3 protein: CSVEGQGTGELFF

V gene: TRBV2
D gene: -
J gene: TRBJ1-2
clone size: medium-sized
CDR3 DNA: TGTGCCAGCAGTGATGAGGCAGTTGGCTACACCTTC
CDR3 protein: CASSDEAVGYTF

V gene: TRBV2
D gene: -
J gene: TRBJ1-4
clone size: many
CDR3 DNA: TGTGCCAGCAGTGGCAGGTCTGTTGCAACTAATGAAAAACTGTTTTTT
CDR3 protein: CASSGRSVATNEKLFF

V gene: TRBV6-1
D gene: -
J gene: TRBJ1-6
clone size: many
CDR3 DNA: TGTGCCAGCAGTGACGGCCTCCCCCTCCACTTT
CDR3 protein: CASSDGLPLHF

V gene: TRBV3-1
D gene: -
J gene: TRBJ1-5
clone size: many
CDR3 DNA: TGTGCCAGCAGCCAAGATCACCGTCGGCAGCCCCAGCATTTT
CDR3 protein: CASSQDHRRQPQHF

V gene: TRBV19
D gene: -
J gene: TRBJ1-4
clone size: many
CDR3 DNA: TGTGCCAGTAGTCCCCACGGGTCGGGTGAAAAACTGTTTTTT
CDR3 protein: CASSPHGSGEKLFF

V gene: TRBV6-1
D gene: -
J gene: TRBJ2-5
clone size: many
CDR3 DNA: TGTGCCAGCAGTCCGAGGGGCGCTGGGACCCAGTACTTC
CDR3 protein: CASSPRGAGTQYF

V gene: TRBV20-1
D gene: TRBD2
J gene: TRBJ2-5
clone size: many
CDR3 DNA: TGCAGTGCTAGAGTTGATTGGGCTAGCGGAAGGTACCAAGAGACCCAGTACTTC
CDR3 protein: CSARVDWASGRYQETQYF

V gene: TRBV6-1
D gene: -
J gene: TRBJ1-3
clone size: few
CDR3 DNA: TGTGCCAGCAGCCCTAAGGGGGGGCCTGGAAACACCATATATTTT
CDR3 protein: CASSPKGGPGNTIYF

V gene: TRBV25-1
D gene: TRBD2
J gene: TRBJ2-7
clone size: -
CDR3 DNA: TGTGCCAGCAGTGGAGGTGTATCTAGCGGGGGAAGCTACTACGAGCAGTACTTC
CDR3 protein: CASSGGVSSGGSYYEQYF

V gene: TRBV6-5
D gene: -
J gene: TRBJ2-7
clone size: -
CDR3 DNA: TGTGCCAGCAGTTACTCGATGGGGGCAGGTCCCTACGAGCAGTACTTC
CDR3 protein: CASSYSMGAGPYEQYF

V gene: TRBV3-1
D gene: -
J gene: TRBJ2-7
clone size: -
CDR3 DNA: TGTGCCGGCAGCCAGGATGCAAGGAGGGGGCAGTACTTC
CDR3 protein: CAGSQDARRGQYF

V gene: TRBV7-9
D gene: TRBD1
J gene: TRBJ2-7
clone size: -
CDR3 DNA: TGTGCCAGCAGCTTAGGGACAGGGGACGAGCAGTACTTC
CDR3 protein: CASSLGTGDEQYF

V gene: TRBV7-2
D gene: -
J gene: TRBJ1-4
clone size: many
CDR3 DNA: TGTGCCAGCAGCTCCCTGACAGCGACCGCTGAAAAACTGTTTTTT
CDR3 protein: CASSSLTATAEKLFF

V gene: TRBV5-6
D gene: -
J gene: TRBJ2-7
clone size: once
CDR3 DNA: TGTGCCAGCAGCTACGGCGGGCTCTCCTACGAGCAGTACTTC
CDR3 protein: CASSYGGLSYEQYF

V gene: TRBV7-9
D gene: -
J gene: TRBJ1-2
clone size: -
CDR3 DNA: TGTGCCAGCAGCTTTTCAGACAGCTCTGGCTACACCTTC
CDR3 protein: CASSFSDSSGYTF

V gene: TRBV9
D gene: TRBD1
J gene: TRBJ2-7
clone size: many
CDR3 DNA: TGTGCCAGCAGCGTAGCAGGGGGTTCCGAGCAGTACTTC
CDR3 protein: CASSVAGGSEQYF

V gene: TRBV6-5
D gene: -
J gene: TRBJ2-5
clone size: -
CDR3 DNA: TGTGCCAGCAGTCCCGGACTCCTTGGAATGAAGACCCAGTACTTC
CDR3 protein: CASSPGLLGMKTQYF

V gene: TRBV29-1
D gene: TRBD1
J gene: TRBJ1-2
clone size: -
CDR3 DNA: TGCAGCGTTTTAGACCCGGGACAGGGGGCACTCTACACCTTC
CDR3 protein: CSVLDPGQGALYTF

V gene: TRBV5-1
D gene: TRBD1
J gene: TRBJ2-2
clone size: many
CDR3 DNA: TGCGCCAGCAGACAGACAGGGGGCGCATCAGGGGAGCTGTTTTTT
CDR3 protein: CASRQTGGASGELFF